These 14 T cell receptor beta chains were sequenced from one sample in a study of cytomegalovirus exposure and HLA in healthy donors. In the PCR, 60 Vbeta and 13 Jbeta primers were used. Assay: immunoSEQ multiplex PCR; the TCRdb copy retains only in-frame clones and omits some. The sample yields 90,000 or so clones, about three quarters seen once. Sample: PBMCs. These receptors all come from a female donor in good health and CMV-seronegative.

This clone was seen only a few times. The chain carries TRBV27 and TRBJ1-5, with TRBD1 matching 8 bases. Trimming removed 6 bases from V and 1 base from J; junction bases left unmatched: 2. Germline V lookup: CDR1 MNHEY, CDR2 SMNVEV (reference sequence). This CDR3 is built from 14 residues. The CDR3 DNA is TGTGCCAGCAGAACAGGGGGGAGCAATCAGCCCCAGCATTTT. This encodes CASRTGGSNQPQHF.

The sample holds one count of this clone. The gene calls are TRBV27 and TRBJ1-2; 9 positions match TRBD1. The V segment lost 6 bases and the J segment 6 bases; nucleotides outside the gene matches: 5. This CDR3 has 13 amino acids. The germline V gene encodes CDR1 MNHEY and CDR2 SMNVEV (reference sequence). The CDR3 here is CASSQQGADGYTF. In DNA form, the CDR3 reads TGTGCCAGCAGCCAACAGGGGGCAGATGGCTACACCTTC.

In this sample, this clone turned up a few times. The V and J genes are TRBV6-5 and TRBJ1-2; possible D gene TRBD1, 5 bases. V dropped 0 bases and J dropped 6 bases, with 11 bases sitting between them. Germline CDR1 is MNHEY and CDR2 is SVGAGI. The CDR3 contains 14 residues. The CDR3 loop is CASSYSGTWNGYTF. CDR3 DNA sequence: TGTGCCAGCAGTTACTCAGGGACTTGGAATGGCTACACCTTC.

This sequence joins TRBV28 and TRBJ2-1, with TRBD2 matching over 7 bases. Germline-derived CDR1 and CDR2 are MDHEN and SYDVKM. This CDR3 has 15 amino acids. V shed 4 bases, J shed 2 bases, and the junction held 5 bases outside the gene matches. As DNA, the CDR3 is TGTGCCAGCAGTTGGCCCGGGACTACCTACAATGAGCAGTTCTTC. As protein: CASSWPGTTYNEQFF.

V gene TRBV9 combines with J gene TRBJ2-7, with TRBD1 identical over 11 bases. V was pared by 0 bases and J by 2 bases, with 1 base of the junction left unmatched. Germline V gene sequence: CDR1 SGDLS, CDR2 YYNGEE. There are 15 residues in the CDR3. CDR3 sequence (DNA): TGTGCCAGCAGCGTAGGGACAGGGGGCACCTACGAGCAGTACTTC. Translation: CASSVGTGGTYEQYF.

CDR3 coding DNA: TGTGCCATCAGTGAGTCCGCAGATACAGATACGCAGTATTTT. This gives the protein CAISESADTDTQYF. The J gene is TRBJ2-3, the V gene TRBV10-3, with no clear D. Germline-derived CDR1 and CDR2 are ENHRY and SYGVKD. V lost 0 bases, J lost 3 bases, and 7 bases lay in between. The CDR3 contains 14 residues.

The chain couples TRBV5-8 to TRBJ2-7; TRBD1 agrees at 7 bases. Per the germline V gene, CDR1 is SGHTS and CDR2 is YDEGEE. The CDR3 has 15 amino acids. Trimming took 4 bases from V and 3 from J; bases not matched to a gene: 10. The CDR3: CASSHRDSPFYEQYF. CDR3 nucleotides: TGTGCCAGCAGCCACCGGGACAGCCCTTTCTACGAGCAGTACTTC.

The V call is TRBV19, the J call TRBJ1-2, with D maybe TRBD1 (5 bases). V dropped 3 bases and J dropped 4 bases, with 12 bases sitting between them. Per the germline V gene, CDR1 is LNHDA and CDR2 is SQIVND (reference sequence). This CDR3 is 14 amino acids long. The CDR3 DNA is TGTGCCAGTAGTATGGGGCTAGTTGGCTATGGCTACACCTTC. As protein: CASSMGLVGYGYTF.

The genes are TRBV29-1 and TRBJ2-3, with 12 bases matching TRBD1. The CDR3 is 15 residues long. V shed 6 bases and J 4 bases; nucleotides not matched to a gene: 8. The V gene's germline CDR1 is SQVTM and CDR2 ANQGSEA. The CDR3 DNA sequence: TGCAGCGTACCCAGGGGACAGGGGGCGGCAGATACGCAGTATTTT. It specifies CSVPRGQGAADTQYF.

This clone was seen many times. The chain is built from TRBV5-4 and TRBJ2-2; 14 positions agree with TRBD2. The CDR3 runs to 16 residues. Germline V gene sequence: CDR1 SGHNT, CDR2 YYREEE (reference sequence). Germline trimming cut 4 bases from V and 5 bases from J; bases unmatched to any gene: 4. CDR3: CASSPGLAGATGELFF. CDR3 DNA: TGTGCCAGCAGCCCGGGACTAGCGGGAGCGACCGGGGAGCTGTTTTTT.

The chain joins TRBV7-9 to TRBJ2-4, with TRBD2 as a possible D gene (6 bases). CDR1 and CDR2 from the germline V gene are SEHNR and FQNEAQ (reference sequence). The CDR3 runs 13 residues. With 1 base removed from V and 8 bases from J, the gap between germline ends came to 9 bases. The CDR3 spells CASSLGWGDIQYF. The DNA of the CDR3 is TGTGCCAGCAGCTTAGGGTGGGGGGACATTCAGTACTTC. The whole variable domain, filled in from reference TRBV7-9 and TRBJ2-4, reads DTGVSQNPRHKITKRGQNVTFRCDPISEHNRLYWYRQTLGQGPEFLTYFQNEAQLEKSRLLSDRFSAERPKGSFSTLEIQRTEQGDSAMYLCASSLGWGDIQYFGAGTRLSVL.

This rearrangement joins TRBV6-5 to TRBJ1-1, with D uncertain. The CDR3 loop spans 14 amino acids. Trimming stripped 2 bases from V and 1 base from J, with 8 bases between. Germline V lookup: CDR1 MNHEY, CDR2 SVGAGI. CDR3 protein: CASSYPGGNTEAFF. CDR3 nucleotide sequence: TGTGCCAGCAGTTACCCCGGAGGGAACACTGAAGCTTTCTTT.

The chain uses TRBV4-1 and TRBJ1-2; D unclear. The length of the CDR3 is 14 residues. Germline V gives CDR1 MGHRA, CDR2 YSYEKL. V lost 1 base, J lost 7 bases, and 13 bases lay in between. The CDR3 region has the DNA TGCGCCAGCAGCCAAGTATCAAGCGAGCCTGGCTACACCTTC. This codes for CASSQVSSEPGYTF.

The chain joins TRBV5-1 to TRBJ2-4, with 7 bases identical to TRBD2. The CDR3 sequence is 14 residues long. CDR1 and CDR2 from the germline V gene are SGHRS and YFSETQ. The V segment lost 0 bases and the J segment 5 bases; nucleotides outside the gene matches: 2. The CDR3 spells CASSLVGGENIQYF. For the CDR3, the DNA is TGCGCCAGCAGCTTGGTTGGGGGGGAAAACATTCAGTACTTC.